This entry describes one T cell receptor beta chain. A much larger clone sits a single nucleotide away, making a read error possible. No cell sorting was done before RNA was extracted from the tissue. Distant lung tissue was collected more than 3 cm away from the tumor edge. TCRbeta libraries were built with three rounds of nested PCR, modified from ARM-PCR. TCRdb reprocessed the multiplex PCR reads with MiXCR, giving one entry per CDR3 protein. The data hold about 98,000 distinct CDR3 sequences, with roughly 80% observed a single time. Germline CDR1 GTSNPN, CDR2 SVGIG (reference sequence). The CDR3 covers 15 residues. The sample is drawn from a study of tumor and adjacent non-tumor tissue in lung cancer.

This receptor was obtained from a man between 60 and 75 years old with small cell lung cancer. The sequencing sample was made of distant non-tumor lung tissue. The rearrangement uses TRBV30 and TRBJ2-2; 8 bases agree with TRBD2. The CDR3 region is CVWSVQAGASGELFF. CDR3 coding DNA: TGTGTCTGGAGTGTACAAGCGGGAGCTTCCGGGGAGCTGTTTTTT.